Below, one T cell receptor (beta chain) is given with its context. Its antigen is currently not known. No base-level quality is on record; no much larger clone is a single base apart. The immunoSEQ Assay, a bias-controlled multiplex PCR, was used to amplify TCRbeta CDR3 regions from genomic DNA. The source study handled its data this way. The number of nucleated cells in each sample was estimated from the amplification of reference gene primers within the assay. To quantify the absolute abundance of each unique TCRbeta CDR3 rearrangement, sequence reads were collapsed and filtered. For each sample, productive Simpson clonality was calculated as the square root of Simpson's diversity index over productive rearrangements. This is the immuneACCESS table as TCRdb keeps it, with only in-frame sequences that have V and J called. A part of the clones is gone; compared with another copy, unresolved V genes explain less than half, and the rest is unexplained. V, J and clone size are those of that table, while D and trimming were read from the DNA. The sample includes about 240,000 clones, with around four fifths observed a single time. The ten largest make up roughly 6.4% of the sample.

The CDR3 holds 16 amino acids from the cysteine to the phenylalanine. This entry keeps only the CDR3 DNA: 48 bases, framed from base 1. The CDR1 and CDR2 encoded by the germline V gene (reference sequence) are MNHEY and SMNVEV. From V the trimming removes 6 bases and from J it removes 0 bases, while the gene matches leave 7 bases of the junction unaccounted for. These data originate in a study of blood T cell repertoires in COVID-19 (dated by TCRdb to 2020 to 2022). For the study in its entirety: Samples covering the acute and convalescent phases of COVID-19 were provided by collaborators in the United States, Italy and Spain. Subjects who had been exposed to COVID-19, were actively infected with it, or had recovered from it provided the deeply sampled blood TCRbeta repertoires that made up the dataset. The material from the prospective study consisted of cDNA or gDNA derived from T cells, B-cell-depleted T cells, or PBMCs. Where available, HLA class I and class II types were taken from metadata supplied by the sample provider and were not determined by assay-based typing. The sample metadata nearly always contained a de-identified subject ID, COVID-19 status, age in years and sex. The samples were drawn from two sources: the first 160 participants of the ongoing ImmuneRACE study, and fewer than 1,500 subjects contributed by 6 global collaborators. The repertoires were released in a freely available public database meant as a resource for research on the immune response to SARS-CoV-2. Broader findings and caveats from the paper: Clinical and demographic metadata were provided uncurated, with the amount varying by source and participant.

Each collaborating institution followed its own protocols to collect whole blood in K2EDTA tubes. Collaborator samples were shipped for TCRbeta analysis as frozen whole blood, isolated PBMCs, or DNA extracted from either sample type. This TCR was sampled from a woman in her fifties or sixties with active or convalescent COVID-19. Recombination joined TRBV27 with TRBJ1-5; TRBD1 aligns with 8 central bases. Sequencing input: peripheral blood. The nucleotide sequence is TGTGCCAGCAGAACACAGGGGGGAAATAGCAATCAGCCCCAGCATTTT. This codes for CASRTQGGNSNQPQHF.